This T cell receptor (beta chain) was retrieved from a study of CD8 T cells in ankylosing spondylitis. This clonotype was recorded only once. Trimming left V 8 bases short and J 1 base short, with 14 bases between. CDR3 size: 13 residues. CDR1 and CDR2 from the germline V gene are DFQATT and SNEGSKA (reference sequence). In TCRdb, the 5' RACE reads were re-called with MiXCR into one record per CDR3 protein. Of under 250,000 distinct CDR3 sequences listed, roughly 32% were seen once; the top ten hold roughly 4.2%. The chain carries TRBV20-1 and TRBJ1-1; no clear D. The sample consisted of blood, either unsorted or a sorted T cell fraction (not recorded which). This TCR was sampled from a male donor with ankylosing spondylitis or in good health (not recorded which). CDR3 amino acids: CSPTGISNTEAFF. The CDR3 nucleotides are TGCAGTCCGACGGGAATCTCGAACACTGAAGCTTTCTTT.